The following is a T cell receptor beta chain sequence with its context. TCRdb's table, derived via immunoSEQ multiplex PCR, lists solely in-frame clones and lacks some. The sample consists of approximately 61,000 clones, about 91% of them appearing once. This entry belongs to a study of T cell changes during pregnancy in multiple sclerosis. Trimming cost V 4 bases and J 0 bases, with 19 bases left between them. Germline CDR1 and CDR2: SGHRS and YFSETQ. CDR3 length equals 17 residues. The rearrangement links TRBV5-1 to TRBJ1-2, with unresolved D. The material was peripheral blood, obtained after pregnancy. The clonotype originates from a female donor in good health, enrolled as a control in a pregnancy study. In DNA, the CDR3 is TGCGCCAGCAGCCCATCGACGGACTCCCGACCTAACTATGGCTACACCTTC. The encoded protein is CASSPSTDSRPNYGYTF.